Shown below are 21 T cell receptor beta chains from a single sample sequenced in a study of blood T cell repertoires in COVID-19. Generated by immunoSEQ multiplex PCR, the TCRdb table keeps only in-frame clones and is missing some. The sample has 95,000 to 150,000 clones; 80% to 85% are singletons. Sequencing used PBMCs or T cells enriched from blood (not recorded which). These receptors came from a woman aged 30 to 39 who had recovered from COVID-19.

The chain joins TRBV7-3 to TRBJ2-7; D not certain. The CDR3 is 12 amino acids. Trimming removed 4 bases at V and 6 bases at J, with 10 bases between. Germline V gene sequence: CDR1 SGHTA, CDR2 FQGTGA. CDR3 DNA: TGTGCCAGCAGCTCCTACGGTGGCGAGCAGTACTTC. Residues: CASSSYGGEQYF. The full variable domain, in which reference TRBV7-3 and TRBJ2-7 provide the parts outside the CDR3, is GAGVSQTPSNKVTEKGKYVELRCDPISGHTALYWYRQSLGQGPEFLIYFQGTGAADDSGLPNDRFFAVRPEGSVSTLKIQRTERGDSAVYLCASSSYGGEQYFGPGTRLTVT.

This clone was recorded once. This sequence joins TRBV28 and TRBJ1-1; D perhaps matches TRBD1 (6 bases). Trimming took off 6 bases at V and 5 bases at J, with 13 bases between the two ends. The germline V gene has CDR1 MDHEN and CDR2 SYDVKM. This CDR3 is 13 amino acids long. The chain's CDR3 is CASRSQGRTEAFF. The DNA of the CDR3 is TGTGCCAGCAGGTCACAGGGTCGAACTGAAGCTTTCTTT.

The CDR3 protein is CASSPRSQSGNTIYF. The CDR3 region has the DNA TGTGCCAGCTCACCACGTTCCCAGTCTGGAAACACCATATATTTT. V gene TRBV18 combines with J gene TRBJ1-3; D gene ambiguous. Germline V gene data show CDR1 as KGHSH and CDR2 as LQKENI. The CDR3 is 15 residues long. Trimming removed 1 base at V and 1 base at J, with 8 bases between.

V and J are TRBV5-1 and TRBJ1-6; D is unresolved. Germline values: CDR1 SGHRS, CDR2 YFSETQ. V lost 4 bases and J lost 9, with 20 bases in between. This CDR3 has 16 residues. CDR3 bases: TGCGCCAGCAGCCTGCACGGAACTACCCTTGGTTCACCCCTCCACTTT. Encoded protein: CASSLHGTTLGSPLHF. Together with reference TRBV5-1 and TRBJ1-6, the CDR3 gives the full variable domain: KAGVTQTPRYLIKTRGQQVTLSCSPISGHRSVSWYQQTPGQGLQFLFEYFSETQRNKGNFPGRFSGRQFSNSRSEMNVSTLELGDSALYLCASSLHGTTLGSPLHFGNGTRLTVT.

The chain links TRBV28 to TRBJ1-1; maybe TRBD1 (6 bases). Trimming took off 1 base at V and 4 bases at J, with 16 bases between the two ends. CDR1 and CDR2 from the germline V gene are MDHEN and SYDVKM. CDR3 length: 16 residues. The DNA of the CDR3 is TGTGCCAGCAGTTTATTGGCGACAGGTCCGGGCACTGAAGCTTTCTTT. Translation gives CASSLLATGPGTEAFF. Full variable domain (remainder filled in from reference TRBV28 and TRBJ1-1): DVKVTQSSRYLVKRTGEKVFLECVQDMDHENMFWYRQDPGLGLRLIYFSYDVKMKEKGDIPEGYSVSREKKERFSLILESASTNQTSMYLCASSLLATGPGTEAFFGQGTRLTVV.

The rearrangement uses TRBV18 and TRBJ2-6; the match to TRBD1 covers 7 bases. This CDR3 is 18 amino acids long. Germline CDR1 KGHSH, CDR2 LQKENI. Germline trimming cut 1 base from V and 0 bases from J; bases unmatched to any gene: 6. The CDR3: CASSPRRQGFSGANVLTF. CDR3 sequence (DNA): TGTGCCAGCTCACCACGAAGACAGGGCTTCTCTGGGGCCAACGTCCTGACTTTC.

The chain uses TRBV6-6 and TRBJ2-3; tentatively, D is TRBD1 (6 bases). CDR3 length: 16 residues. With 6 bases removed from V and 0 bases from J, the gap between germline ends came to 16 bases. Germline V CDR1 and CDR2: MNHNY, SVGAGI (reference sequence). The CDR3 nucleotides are TGTGCCAGCAGCAGACAGGTCGACCTTAGCACAGATACGCAGTATTTT. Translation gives CASSRQVDLSTDTQYF.

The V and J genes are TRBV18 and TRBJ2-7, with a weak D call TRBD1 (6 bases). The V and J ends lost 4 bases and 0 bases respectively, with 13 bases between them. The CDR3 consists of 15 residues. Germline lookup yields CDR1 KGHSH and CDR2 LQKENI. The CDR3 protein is CASSQMTGASYEQYF. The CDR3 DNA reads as TGTGCCAGCTCACAAATGACAGGTGCCTCCTACGAGCAGTACTTC. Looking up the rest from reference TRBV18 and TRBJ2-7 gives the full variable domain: NAGVMQNPRHLVRRRGQEARLRCSPMKGHSHVYWYRQLPEEGLKFMVYLQKENIIDESGMPKERFSAEFPKEGPSILRIQQVVRGDSAAYFCASSQMTGASYEQYFGPGTRLTVT.

CDR3 region: CASSLAATGSDEQYF. CDR3 coding DNA: TGTGCCAGCAGCTTAGCGGCGACAGGAAGCGACGAGCAGTACTTC. The rearrangement uses TRBV7-2 and TRBJ2-7; a weak D match, TRBD1 (6 bases). The V and J ends lost 0 bases and 5 bases respectively, with 14 bases between them. The CDR3 is 15 amino acids. From germline, CDR1 is SGHTA and CDR2 FQGNSA.

Here the CDR3 DNA reads TGTGCCAGCAGCTCGAAAGACAGGGGCTCCTACGAGCAGTACTTC. Its translation is CASSSKDRGSYEQYF. The genes are TRBV11-1 and TRBJ2-7; 8 nucleotides align to TRBD1. Germline V CDR1 and CDR2: SGHAT, FQDESV (reference sequence). The CDR3 has 15 amino acids. V trimming: 4 bases; J trimming: 0 bases; junction bases outside the gene matches: 5.

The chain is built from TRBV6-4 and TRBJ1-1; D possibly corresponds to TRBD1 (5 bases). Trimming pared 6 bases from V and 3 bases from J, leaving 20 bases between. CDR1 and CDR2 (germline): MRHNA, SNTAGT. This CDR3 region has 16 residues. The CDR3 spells CASRGGTHLRDTEAFF. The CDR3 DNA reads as TGTGCCAGCAGGGGGGGGACTCACCTGAGGGACACTGAAGCTTTCTTT.

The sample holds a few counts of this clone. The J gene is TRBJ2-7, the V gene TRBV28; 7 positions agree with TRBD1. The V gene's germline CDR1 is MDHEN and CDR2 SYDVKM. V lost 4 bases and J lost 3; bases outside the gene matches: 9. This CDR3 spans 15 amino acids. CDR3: CASSSGQVLGYEQYF. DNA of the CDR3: TGTGCCAGCAGTTCCGGACAGGTTTTAGGCTACGAGCAGTACTTC.

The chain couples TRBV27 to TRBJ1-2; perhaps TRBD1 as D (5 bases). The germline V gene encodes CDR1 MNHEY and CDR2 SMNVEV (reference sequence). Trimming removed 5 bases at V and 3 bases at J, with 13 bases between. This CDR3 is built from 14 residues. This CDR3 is CASSRGRGDYGYTF. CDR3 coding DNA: TGTGCCAGCAGTCGGGGTCGGGGGGACTATGGCTACACCTTC.

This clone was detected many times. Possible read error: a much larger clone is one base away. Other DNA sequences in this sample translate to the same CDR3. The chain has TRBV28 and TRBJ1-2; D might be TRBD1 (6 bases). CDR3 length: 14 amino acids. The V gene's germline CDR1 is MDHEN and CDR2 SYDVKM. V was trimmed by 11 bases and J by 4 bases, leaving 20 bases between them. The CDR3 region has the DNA TGTGCCCCCGCGGGGGGGGGCCGGGCCTATGGCTACACCTTC. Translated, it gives CAPAGGGRAYGYTF.

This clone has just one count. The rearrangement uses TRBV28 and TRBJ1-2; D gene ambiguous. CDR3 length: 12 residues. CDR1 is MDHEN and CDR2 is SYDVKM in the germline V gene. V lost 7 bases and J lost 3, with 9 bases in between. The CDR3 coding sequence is TGTGCCAGCACCACTACGGACTATGGCTACACCTTC. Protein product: CASTTTDYGYTF.

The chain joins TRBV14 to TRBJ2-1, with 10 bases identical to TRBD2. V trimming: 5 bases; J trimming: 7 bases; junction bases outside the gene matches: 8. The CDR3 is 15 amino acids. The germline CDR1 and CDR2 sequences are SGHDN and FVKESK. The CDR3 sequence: CASSGYPSGRNEQFF. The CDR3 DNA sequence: TGTGCCAGCAGCGGGTATCCTAGCGGGAGAAATGAGCAGTTCTTC.

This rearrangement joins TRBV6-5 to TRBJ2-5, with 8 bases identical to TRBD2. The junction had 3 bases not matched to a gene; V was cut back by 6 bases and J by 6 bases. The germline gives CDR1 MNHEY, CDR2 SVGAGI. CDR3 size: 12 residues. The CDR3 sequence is CASRTSEQTQYF. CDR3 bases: TGTGCCAGCAGGACTAGCGAGCAGACCCAGTACTTC.

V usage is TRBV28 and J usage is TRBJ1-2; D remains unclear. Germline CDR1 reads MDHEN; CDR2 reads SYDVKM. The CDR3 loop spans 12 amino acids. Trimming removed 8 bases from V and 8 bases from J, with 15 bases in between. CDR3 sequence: CASSPAFVGYTF. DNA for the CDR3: TGTGCCAGCTCTCCAGCGTTCGTGGGCTACACCTTC.

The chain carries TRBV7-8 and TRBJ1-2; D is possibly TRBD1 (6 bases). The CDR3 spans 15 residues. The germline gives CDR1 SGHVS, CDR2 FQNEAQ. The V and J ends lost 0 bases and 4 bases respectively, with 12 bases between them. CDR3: CASSLADRLSYGYTF. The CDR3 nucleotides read TGTGCCAGCAGCTTAGCCGACAGGCTCTCCTATGGCTACACCTTC.

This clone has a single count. Here the CDR3 DNA reads TGTGCCAGCAGTTACTCAGGGACAGCTTTCTATGGCTACACCTTC. It codes for CASSYSGTAFYGYTF. V gene TRBV6-2 or TRBV6-3 combines with J gene TRBJ1-2, with 7 bases matching TRBD1. Germline V CDR1 and CDR2: MNHEY, SVGEGT. Trimming took 0 bases from V and 4 from J; bases not matched to a gene: 5. The CDR3 has 15 amino acids.

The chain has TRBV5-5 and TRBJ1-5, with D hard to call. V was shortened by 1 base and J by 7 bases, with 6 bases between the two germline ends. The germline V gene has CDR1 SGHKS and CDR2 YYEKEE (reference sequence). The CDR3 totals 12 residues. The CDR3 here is CASSLSGQPQHF. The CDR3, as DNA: TGTGCCAGCAGCTTGTCGGGGCAGCCCCAGCATTTT.